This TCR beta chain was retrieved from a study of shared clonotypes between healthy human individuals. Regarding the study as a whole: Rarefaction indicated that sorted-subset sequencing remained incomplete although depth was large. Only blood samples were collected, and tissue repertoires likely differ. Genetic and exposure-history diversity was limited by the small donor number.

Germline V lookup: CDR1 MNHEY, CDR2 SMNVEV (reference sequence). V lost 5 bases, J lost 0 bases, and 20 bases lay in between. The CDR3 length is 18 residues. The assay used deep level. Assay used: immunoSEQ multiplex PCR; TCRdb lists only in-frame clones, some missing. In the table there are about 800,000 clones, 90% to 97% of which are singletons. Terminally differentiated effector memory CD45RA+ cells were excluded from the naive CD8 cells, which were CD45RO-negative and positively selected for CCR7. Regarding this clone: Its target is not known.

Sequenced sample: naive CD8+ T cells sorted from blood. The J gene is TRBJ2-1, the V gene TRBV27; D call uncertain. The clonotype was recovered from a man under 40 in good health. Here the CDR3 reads CASSPETRSLSSYNEQFF. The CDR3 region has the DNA TGTGCCAGCAGTCCCGAAACACGAAGCCTGAGCTCCTACAATGAGCAGTTCTTC.